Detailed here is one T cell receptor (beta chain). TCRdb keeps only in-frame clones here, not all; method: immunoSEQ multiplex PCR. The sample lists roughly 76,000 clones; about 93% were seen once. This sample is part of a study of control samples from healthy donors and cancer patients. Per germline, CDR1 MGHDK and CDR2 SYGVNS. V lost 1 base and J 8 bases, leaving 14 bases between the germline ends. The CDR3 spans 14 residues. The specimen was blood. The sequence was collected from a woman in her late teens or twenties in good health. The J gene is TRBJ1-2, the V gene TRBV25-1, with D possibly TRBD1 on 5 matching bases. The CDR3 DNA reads TGTGCCAGCAGTGAATGGGGCCAGGCGGACGGCTACACCTTC. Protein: CASSEWGQADGYTF.